Following are 26 T cell receptor beta chains from one sample sequenced in a study of T cell repertoires in ileal Crohn's disease. Time point denoted: proximal margin of the surgical specimen (macroscopically non-inflamed). TCRdb's table, derived via immunoSEQ multiplex PCR, lists solely in-frame clones and lacks some. The repertoire holds just under 7,500 clones, with around 72% as singletons. Sequencing was carried out using ileal tissue. The receptors derive from an adult with Crohn's disease.

To note about this clone: This sample also contains other DNA sequences that code for the same CDR3. The rearrangement links TRBV6-4 to TRBJ2-3; D is ambiguous. This CDR3 is built from 13 residues. Germline V gene sequence: CDR1 MRHNA, CDR2 SNTAGT. V was pared by 4 bases and J by 0 bases, with 5 bases between. The CDR3 DNA is TGTGCCAGCAGTGTCAGGAGCACAGATACGCAGTATTTT. Its translation: CASSVRSTDTQYF.

Only one count was recorded for this clone. This same CDR3 is encoded by further DNA sequences in the sample. The chain recombines TRBV6-5 with TRBJ2-7, with D unclear. V was trimmed by 6 bases and J by 4 bases, leaving 10 bases between them. The CDR3 spans 12 residues. CDR1 and CDR2 (germline): MNHEY, SVGAGI. The CDR3 DNA reads TGTGCCAGCAGCCTGAGAGATTACGAGCAGTACTTC. Amino acid sequence: CASSLRDYEQYF.

In its sample, this clone ranks as hyperexpanded. The chain couples TRBV19 to TRBJ2-7, with 8 bases identical to TRBD1. There are 15 residues in the CDR3. The V segment lost 5 bases and the J segment 0 bases; nucleotides outside the gene matches: 6. Germline CDR1 is LNHDA and CDR2 is SQIVND (reference sequence). The CDR3 is CASSPSGGGSYEQYF. As DNA, the CDR3 is TGTGCCAGTAGTCCCTCAGGGGGCGGCTCCTACGAGCAGTACTTC. The entire variable domain, with the rest obtained from reference TRBV19 and TRBJ2-7, is as follows: DGGITQSPKYLFRKEGQNVTLSCEQNLNHDAMYWYRQDPGQGLRLIYYSQIVNDFQKGDIAEGYSVSREKKESFPLTVTSAQKNPTAFYLCASSPSGGGSYEQYFGPGTRLTVT.

The rearrangement links TRBV18 to TRBJ1-2; D not resolved. The germline V gene encodes CDR1 KGHSH and CDR2 LQKENI. Trimming cost V 3 bases and J 2 bases, with 7 bases left between them. CDR3 length: 13 amino acids. The CDR3 bases are TGTGCCAGCTCACCGGACCTAAACTATGGCTACACCTTC. It is translated as CASSPDLNYGYTF.

The chain carries TRBV10-2 and TRBJ2-7, with D tentatively TRBD1 (5 bases). Germline V gene data show CDR1 as WSHSY and CDR2 as SAAADI. V dropped 0 bases and J dropped 3 bases, with 12 bases sitting between them. This CDR3 has 15 residues. The CDR3 protein is CASSESPGYGYEQYF. For the CDR3, the DNA is TGCGCCAGCAGTGAGTCTCCAGGGTACGGCTACGAGCAGTACTTC.

This chain connects TRBV7-8 to TRBJ2-2, with D tentatively TRBD2 (5 bases). The CDR3 extends over 15 amino acids. Germline V lookup: CDR1 SGHVS, CDR2 FQNEAQ. V was pared by 2 bases and J by 4 bases, with 11 bases between. The CDR3: CASSLRREGTGELFF. Here the CDR3 DNA reads TGTGCCAGCAGCTTAAGGCGAGAGGGCACCGGGGAGCTGTTTTTT.

This clone was seen only a few times. The chain recombines TRBV5-4 with TRBJ1-1; 8 bases are shared with TRBD1. The junction had 4 bases not matched to a gene; V was cut back by 3 bases and J by 6 bases. Germline CDR1 reads SGHNT; CDR2 reads YYREEE (reference sequence). The CDR3 spans 13 residues. As DNA, the CDR3 is TGTGCCAGCAGCTACTACAGGGGGTCTGAAGCTTTCTTT. It is translated as CASSYYRGSEAFF.

The rearrangement joins TRBV19 to TRBJ1-4, with TRBD1 as a possible D gene (6 bases). The V and J ends lost 8 bases and 2 bases respectively, with 18 bases between them. The CDR3 totals 16 residues. Germline CDR1 LNHDA, CDR2 SQIVND (reference sequence). In DNA form, the CDR3 reads TGTGCCAGTCTTTTGAGGCACAGGGAGACTAATGAAAAACTGTTTTTT. It is translated as CASLLRHRETNEKLFF.

The CDR3 nucleotides are TGTGCCAGCAGTGAGGCCGGGACAGGGGGCGTTGAAGCTTTCTTT. This encodes CASSEAGTGGVEAFF. The genes are TRBV2 and TRBJ1-1; 12 positions agree with TRBD1. V was clipped by 3 bases and J by 7 bases; unmatched bases: 6. CDR1 SNHLY and CDR2 FYNNEI come from the germline V gene. This CDR3 has 15 amino acids.

This clone showed up just a few times. This rearrangement joins TRBV27 to TRBJ2-1, with TRBD1 as a possible D gene (7 bases). Trimming left V 6 bases short and J 1 base short, with 13 bases between. The CDR3 is made up of 15 amino acids. Germline-derived CDR1 and CDR2 are MNHEY and SMNVEV (reference sequence). CDR3 sequence: CASSRAGQSYNEQFF. CDR3 bases: TGTGCCAGCAGCCGCGCGGGACAGTCCTACAATGAGCAGTTCTTC.

This clone was seen a few times. The chain joins TRBV27 to TRBJ2-1; perhaps TRBD1 as D (5 bases). The V gene's germline CDR1 is MNHEY and CDR2 SMNVEV (reference sequence). Trimming took off 6 bases at V and 8 bases at J, with 11 bases between the two ends. The CDR3 runs to 12 residues. For the CDR3, the DNA is TGTGCCAGCAGCTTTAGGGGTGATGAGCAGTTCTTC. Residues: CASSFRGDEQFF.

The J gene is TRBJ2-5, the V gene TRBV28; D not resolved. Germline lookup yields CDR1 MDHEN and CDR2 SYDVKM. The CDR3 runs 10 residues. Trimming took 3 bases from V and 8 from J, leaving 4 bases between them. This CDR3 is CASSFSTQYF. The CDR3 nucleotides read TGTGCCAGCAGTTTCTCCACCCAGTACTTC.

The genes are TRBV28 and TRBJ1-4; TRBD1 is a possible D gene (6 bases). V lost 0 bases and J lost 7, with 18 bases in between. This CDR3 is 17 amino acids long. CDR1 and CDR2 from the germline V gene are MDHEN and SYDVKM. The CDR3 nucleotides are TGTGCCAGCAGTTTATGGGCCCCGGGGGCAGGGATTGAAAAACTGTTTTTT. Residues: CASSLWAPGAGIEKLFF.

CDR3 nucleotides: TGTGCCAGCAGCCGAGAGCCCCTGACGGTTGAGCAGTTCTTC. Protein product: CASSREPLTVEQFF. This rearrangement joins TRBV28 to TRBJ2-1, with D hard to call. CDR1 is MDHEN and CDR2 is SYDVKM in the germline V gene. V lost 6 bases, J lost 9 bases, and 18 bases lay in between. CDR3 length equals 14 residues.

CDR3 protein: CASSLSGGSEQPQHF. For the CDR3, the DNA is TGTGCCAGCAGCCTCTCAGGGGGCTCGGAGCAGCCCCAGCATTTT. V is TRBV5-5 and J is TRBJ1-5; 8 bases match TRBD1. With 4 bases clipped from V and 7 bases from J, the junction kept 10 bases outside the gene matches. This CDR3 spans 15 amino acids. Germline CDR1 reads SGHKS; CDR2 reads YYEKEE (reference sequence).

The V and J genes are TRBV27 and TRBJ2-1, with 9 positions matching TRBD2. Germline V lookup: CDR1 MNHEY, CDR2 SMNVEV (reference sequence). The CDR3 covers 15 residues. V lost 3 bases and J lost 4; bases outside the gene matches: 4. CDR3: CASSLASGAYNEQFF. The DNA for the CDR3 is TGTGCCAGCAGTTTGGCTAGCGGGGCTTACAATGAGCAGTTCTTC.

The V gene is TRBV2, the J gene TRBJ1-1, with 7 bases lining up with TRBD1. Germline CDR1 is SNHLY and CDR2 is FYNNEI. CDR3 length: 14 residues. Trimming took 1 base from V and 3 from J; bases not matched to a gene: 2. The CDR3 DNA reads TGTGCCAGCAGTGAAGGCCAGGGGGACACTGAAGCTTTCTTT. Translated: CASSEGQGDTEAFF.

This clone was detected a few times. The CDR3 region is CAIGPTTYEQYF. The CDR3 DNA reads as TGTGCCATCGGACCTACAACGTACGAGCAGTACTTC. This rearrangement joins TRBV6-1 to TRBJ2-7; D gene ambiguous. The CDR3 length is 12 residues. Germline V gene sequence: CDR1 MNHNS, CDR2 SASEGT. Trimming shortened V by 10 bases and J by 4 bases, and 14 bases separated the two germline ends.

CDR3: CASRLSGSDTGELFF. The CDR3, as DNA: TGTGCCAGCAGACTTAGCGGGAGTGACACCGGGGAGCTGTTTTTT. This chain links TRBV7-9 with TRBJ2-2; 9 bases fit TRBD2. V lost 6 bases, J lost 3 bases, and 5 bases stayed unmatched. The length of the CDR3 is 15 residues. Germline assignment: CDR1 SEHNR and CDR2 FQNEAQ (reference sequence).

V and J are TRBV5-6 and TRBJ2-5, with a tentative D call TRBD1 (5 bases). Germline V gene lookup returns CDR1 SGHDT and CDR2 YYEEEE. V shed 3 bases and J shed 4 bases, with 10 bases lying between them. The length of the CDR3 is 13 residues. The CDR3 here is CASSSDMSETQYF. The CDR3 DNA is TGTGCCAGCAGCTCGGACATGTCAGAGACCCAGTACTTC.

This clone was counted between two and nine times. The chain uses TRBV7-9 and TRBJ1-5, with D possibly TRBD1 on 5 matching bases. The CDR3 runs to 14 residues. Germline lookup yields CDR1 SEHNR and CDR2 FQNEAQ (reference sequence). Trimming stripped 6 bases from V and 5 bases from J, with 14 bases between. Written as DNA, the CDR3 is TGTGCCAGCAGTCCAGGGAGGGGTGATCAGCCCCAGCATTTT. This codes for CASSPGRGDQPQHF.

Written as DNA, the CDR3 is TGTGCCAGTAGTATCACAGATACGCAGTATTTT. Its translation: CASSITDTQYF. The V and J genes are TRBV19 and TRBJ2-3; D gene unclear. The CDR3 loop spans 11 amino acids. Trimming pared 3 bases from V and 2 bases from J, leaving 0 bases between. Per the germline V gene, CDR1 is LNHDA and CDR2 is SQIVND (reference sequence).

The chain carries TRBV4-2 and TRBJ1-5; 11 nucleotides line up with TRBD1. Germline CDR1 is LGHNA and CDR2 is YNFKEQ. With V trimmed by 4 bases and J by 1 base, 12 bases remained unmatched. The CDR3 extends over 19 amino acids. The DNA for the CDR3 is TGTGCCAGCAGCCTAAGAGGAGGGACAGGGGGGGGGAGCAATCAGCCCCAGCATTTT. Amino acids: CASSLRGGTGGGSNQPQHF.

The rearrangement uses TRBV19 and TRBJ2-3; D perhaps matches TRBD1 (6 bases). V dropped 0 bases and J dropped 2 bases, with 12 bases sitting between them. This CDR3 is 16 amino acids long. The germline CDR1 and CDR2 sequences are LNHDA and SQIVND (reference sequence). CDR3 protein: CASSIEVGTTTDTQYF. CDR3 bases: TGTGCCAGTAGTATAGAGGTAGGGACAACCACAGATACGCAGTATTTT. The full variable domain, with the rest looked up from reference TRBV19 and TRBJ2-3, is DGGITQSPKYLFRKEGQNVTLSCEQNLNHDAMYWYRQDPGQGLRLIYYSQIVNDFQKGDIAEGYSVSREKKESFPLTVTSAQKNPTAFYLCASSIEVGTTTDTQYFGPGTRLTVL.

The chain employs TRBV28 and TRBJ2-3, with 10 bases that match TRBD2. CDR3 length equals 15 residues. In germline, CDR1 is MDHEN, CDR2 SYDVKM. The CDR3 is CVVGGAGGLADTQYF. CDR3 DNA sequence: TGTGTCGTCGGGGGAGCGGGAGGGCTCGCAGATACGCAGTATTTT.

This chain links TRBV7-2 with TRBJ2-7; D call uncertain. V dropped 1 base and J dropped 3 bases, with 13 bases sitting between them. The CDR3 loop spans 15 amino acids. Germline V gives CDR1 SGHTA, CDR2 FQGNSA. The CDR3 reads CASSLVVSGGYEQYF. CDR3 nucleotides: TGTGCCAGCAGCTTAGTGGTTTCGGGTGGCTACGAGCAGTACTTC.